This T cell receptor beta chain emerged from a study of blood T cells in healthy people across ages. Germline V gene data show CDR1 as ENHRY and CDR2 as SYGVKD. There are 15 residues in the CDR3. The V gene lost 6 bases and the J gene lost 0 bases, with 14 bases spanning the gap. This clonotype appeared a few times. Together with a sample-barcoded 5' primer, a J-beta primer mix was included in a second PCR lasting about 6 to 12 cycles. A single record per CDR3 protein comes from TCRdb applying MiXCR to the 5' RACE reads. The repertoire holds 700,000 to 850,000 distinct CDR3 sequences, with approximately 35% as singletons.

Sequenced material: blood. This receptor was obtained from a man between 18 and 29 years old in good health. The J gene is TRBJ1-2, the V gene TRBV10-3; D call uncertain. CDR3 loop: CAISLSSEANYGYTF. The CDR3 DNA is TGTGCCATCAGCCTATCGAGTGAAGCTAACTATGGCTACACCTTC.